The 15 T cell receptor beta chains presented below share a single source sample, sequenced in a study of T cell repertoires in cytomegalovirus infection. TCRdb reprocessed the reads via MiXCR and lists one record per CDR3 protein. The table records approximately 320,000 distinct CDR3 sequences, over 7.5% of them present only once. Sequenced input: PBMCs. The receptors were gathered from a human donor in good health (CMV status not recorded). Some clones in this sample may be carry-over from other donors' samples.

The chain has TRBV3-1 and TRBJ2-1; D remains unclear. This CDR3 has 16 amino acids. Germline V gene sequence: CDR1 LGHDT, CDR2 YNNKEL (reference sequence). The V gene lost 4 bases and the J gene lost 0 bases, with 13 bases spanning the gap. This CDR3 reads CASSLPTASSYNEQFF. The CDR3 DNA is TGTGCCAGCAGCCTCCCGACGGCCAGCTCCTACAATGAGCAGTTCTTC.

This clonotype was observed at least ten times. V is TRBV12-3 or TRBV12-4 and J is TRBJ2-2; a weak D match, TRBD2 (6 bases). The germline V and J ends were trimmed by 7 bases and 7 bases, with 19 bases remaining between them. The CDR3 covers 15 residues. CDR3 residues: CASTLAGGIGGELFF. DNA of the CDR3: TGTGCCAGCACCCTTGCTGGCGGGATTGGCGGGGAGCTGTTTTTT.

This clonotype was counted only a few times. The chain joins TRBV12-3 or TRBV12-4 to TRBJ2-3; D call uncertain. The CDR3 runs 12 residues. Trimming pared 3 bases from V and 5 bases from J, leaving 6 bases between. The CDR3 bases are TGTGCCAGCAGTTTTTCTGAAGATACGCAGTATTTT. Its translation is CASSFSEDTQYF.

The V gene is TRBV11-1, the J gene TRBJ2-4; TRBD1 is a possible D gene (6 bases). Trimming took off 5 bases at V and 0 bases at J, with 11 bases between the two ends. The germline gives CDR1 SGHAT, CDR2 FQDESV (reference sequence). CDR3 size: 15 residues. The CDR3 is CASSPQGIAKNIQYF. The CDR3 nucleotides are TGTGCCAGCAGCCCCCAGGGGATAGCCAAAAACATTCAGTACTTC.

This clonotype was recorded a few times. The chain couples TRBV6-2 or TRBV6-3 to TRBJ2-7; 11 positions agree with TRBD2. This CDR3 is built from 13 residues. J gave up 4 bases and V 7 bases, and 3 bases lay outside the gene matches. Germline V CDR1 and CDR2: MNHEY, SVGEGT. The CDR3 reads CASKTSGGYEQYF. The DNA of the CDR3 is TGTGCCAGCAAAACTAGCGGGGGATACGAGCAGTACTTC.

This clonotype appeared many times. The V and J genes are TRBV7-9 and TRBJ2-1, with D perhaps matching TRBD1 (6 bases). The V end lost 2 bases, the J end lost 8 bases, and 13 bases lay between the germline ends. This CDR3 has 14 amino acids. Germline CDR1 reads SEHNR; CDR2 reads FQNEAQ (reference sequence). This CDR3 reads CASSLRGWSDEQFF. The CDR3 region has the DNA TGTGCCAGCAGCTTAAGGGGGTGGTCCGATGAGCAGTTCTTC.

There are many counts of this clonotype. The CDR3: CASSLAKIARYNEQFF. The CDR3, as DNA: TGTGCCAGCAGCTTAGCGAAGATAGCGCGGTACAATGAGCAGTTCTTC. The gene calls are TRBV7-8 and TRBJ2-1; D may be TRBD2 (5 bases). Looked up from germline, CDR1 is SGHVS and CDR2 is FQNEAQ. Trimming pared 0 bases from V and 4 bases from J, leaving 13 bases between. This CDR3 contains 16 residues.

The chain recombines TRBV5-6 with TRBJ1-1, with unresolved D. This CDR3 comprises 16 residues. V dropped 0 bases and J dropped 4 bases, with 16 bases sitting between them. Germline V gene lookup returns CDR1 SGHDT and CDR2 YYEEEE. The CDR3 coding sequence is TGTGCCAGCAGCTTGGCCAGGCTCGGACTCGGCACTGAAGCTTTCTTT. Encoded protein: CASSLARLGLGTEAFF.

This clonotype was counted between two and nine times. The V and J genes are TRBV30 and TRBJ1-5; TRBD1 might be the D (5 bases). The CDR3 contains 13 residues. Germline-derived CDR1 and CDR2 are GTSNPN and SVGIG (reference sequence). The germline V and J ends were trimmed by 0 bases and 3 bases, with 6 bases remaining between them. In nucleotides, the CDR3 is TGTGCCTGGAGTGTACAGGACAATCAGCCCCAGCATTTT. Translated: CAWSVQDNQPQHF.

At least ten counts were recorded for this clonotype. V usage is TRBV11-2 and J usage is TRBJ2-1, with D possibly TRBD2 on 5 matching bases. The ends were cut back, 5 bases at V and 3 bases at J, with 17 bases in the middle. The CDR3 consists of 16 residues. CDR1 and CDR2 (germline): SGHAT, FQNNGV. The chain's CDR3 is CASSRGPGNVYNEQFF. CDR3 DNA sequence: TGTGCCAGCAGCCGAGGTCCCGGGAATGTCTACAATGAGCAGTTCTTC.

This clonotype has at least ten counts. The V and J genes are TRBV6-2 or TRBV6-3 and TRBJ2-1, with D possibly matching TRBD1 (6 bases). The CDR3 has 15 amino acids. V was cut by 0 bases and J by 8 bases, with 14 bases left in between. Germline values: CDR1 MNHEY, CDR2 SVGEGT. The CDR3 is CASSYSTGQMDEQFF. Written as DNA, the CDR3 is TGTGCCAGCAGTTACTCGACAGGACAGATGGATGAGCAGTTCTTC.

This clonotype was seen many times. The rearrangement links TRBV12-3 or TRBV12-4 to TRBJ1-5; no clear D gene. V was cut by 2 bases and J by 5 bases, with 4 bases left in between. The CDR3 sequence is 12 residues long. CDR3 residues: CASSLTDQPQHF. The CDR3 nucleotides are TGTGCCAGCAGTTTAACCGATCAGCCCCAGCATTTT.

In this sample, this clonotype turned up many times. J is TRBJ2-1 and V is TRBV7-6; possible D gene TRBD2, 7 bases. This CDR3 comprises 15 residues. V lost 3 bases to trimming and J lost 8 bases, with 17 bases between them. Germline CDR1 reads SGHVS; CDR2 reads FNYEAQ. Here the CDR3 DNA reads TGTGCCAGCAGCTTGCGGAGGGGGGGGCCACATGAGCAGTTCTTC. Its protein product is CASSLRRGGPHEQFF.

J is TRBJ1-1 and V is TRBV6-2 or TRBV6-3, with D possibly being TRBD1 (6 bases). This CDR3 contains 14 residues. CDR1 and CDR2 (germline): MNHEY, SVGEGT. Trimming left V 7 bases short and J 5 bases short, with 17 bases between. The CDR3: CASTRDKGITEAFF. The CDR3 DNA reads TGTGCCAGCACCCGGGACAAGGGAATTACTGAAGCTTTCTTT.

This clonotype was seen at least ten times. The V and J genes are TRBV12-3 or TRBV12-4 and TRBJ2-1; no clear D gene. Trimming removed 6 bases at V and 0 bases at J, with 21 bases between. The CDR3 sequence is 18 residues long. Here the CDR3 reads CASRNAKTGSGSYNEQFF. The DNA for the CDR3 is TGTGCCAGCAGGAACGCGAAAACCGGGTCGGGCTCCTACAATGAGCAGTTCTTC.